One sample yielded the 22 T cell receptor beta chains listed below, sequenced in a study of CD8+CD57+ T cells in acquired aplastic anemia. Genomic DNA acted as the template from which TCR beta VDJ combination and CDR3 sequence profiling were carried out. A single record per CDR3 protein comes from TCRdb applying MiXCR to the reads. The data contain hundreds of thousands of distinct CDR3 sequences, about 80% of them singletons. Whoever was chosen for sequencing had shown CD8+CD57+ cell expansion by flow cytometry. Sequencing was done on a sample of sorted CD4+, CD8+, or CD8+CD57+ T cells (not recorded which) from PBMCs. The source of these receptors is a human donor with aplastic anemia.

On this clonotype itself: This is likely a read error, given that the CDR3 carries no conserved phenylalanine or tryptophan at its end. Because the CDR3's place on the DNA is in doubt, the DNA is left out and the CDR3 is given as listed by TCRdb. V is TRBV7-9 and J is TRBJ2-3. Per the germline V gene, CDR1 is SEHNR and CDR2 is FQNEAQ (reference sequence). With termini counted, the CDR3 has 13 amino acids. The CDR3 region is CASGAVAEDKYFG.

As regards this clonotype: An end of the junction does not agree with germline; a read error may underlie this. The J gene is TRBJ2-1, the V gene TRBV2; D gene uncertain. The CDR3 totals 13 residues. From germline, CDR1 is SNHLY and CDR2 FYNNEI. The CDR3 DNA reads as TGTGCCAGCAGGGACCTCTCCACCGATGCGCAGTACTTT. Protein: CASRDLSTDAQYF.

This clonotype was counted once. The rearrangement links TRBV7-9 to TRBJ2-7; perhaps TRBD1 as D (5 bases). The CDR3 runs to 14 residues. Germline CDR1 reads SEHNR; CDR2 reads FQNEAQ (reference sequence). CDR3 DNA: TGTGCCAGCAGCCTACCATTAGGGGCCCGCGTGCAGTATGTC. Protein: CASSLPLGARVQYV.

The gene calls are TRBV20-1 and TRBJ2-7; 14 nucleotides line up with TRBD2. Judging by the DNA end, TRBJ2-1 fits better; the J call may be wrong. Germline loops: CDR1 DFQATT, CDR2 SNEGSKA (reference sequence). The CDR3 is 16 residues long. The CDR3 protein is CSASWFGLAGGREQFF. DNA for the CDR3: TGCAGTGCTAGTTGGTTCGGACTAGCGGGAGGTCGAGAGCAGTTCTTC.

Worth noting for this clonotype: The junction and the germline gene differ at one end; a read error may be behind it. The chain couples TRBV7-2 to TRBJ2-5; tentatively, D is TRBD2 (6 bases). The germline CDR1 and CDR2 sequences are SGHTA and FQGNSA. The CDR3 runs to 14 residues. The CDR3 region is CAYGVAAGQETQYF. For the CDR3, the DNA is TGTGCCTACGGGGTAGCGGCGGGTCAAGAGACGCAGTACTTC.

This clonotype was recorded many times. The chain is built from TRBV7-8 and TRBJ2-1; TRBD1 is a possible D gene (7 bases). Per germline, CDR1 SGHVS and CDR2 FQNEAQ. CDR3 length: 16 amino acids. The V and J ends lost 3 bases and 13 bases respectively, with 25 bases between them. CDR3 region: CASSFHPGGTALSQFF. The CDR3 coding sequence is TGTGCCAGCAGCTTTCATCCAGGCGGGACAGCCCTTTCCCAGTTCTTC.

The chain uses TRBV15 and TRBJ2-7; D may correspond to TRBD1 or TRBD2 (5 bases each). Germline V gene data show CDR1 as LNHNV and CDR2 as YYDKDF (reference sequence). This CDR3 is built from 14 residues. V lost 5 bases, J lost 6 bases, and 17 bases lay in between. The CDR3 nucleotides read TGTGCCACCAGCGGCCGGGGCCTAGATTCCGAGCAGTACTTC. Protein sequence: CATSGRGLDSEQYF.

This clonotype showed up just once. V and J are TRBV9 and TRBJ2-5, with D perhaps given as TRBD1 or TRBD2 (6 bases each). This CDR3 has 15 amino acids. Trimming left V 4 bases short and J 2 bases short, with 15 bases between. Germline CDR1 SGDLS, CDR2 YYNGEE. The CDR3 bases are TGTGCCAGCAGCCCGGGGGCGGGGAGACAAGAGACCCAGTACTTC. It codes for CASSPGAGRQETQYF.

The chain combines TRBV24-1 with TRBJ2-1; 10 positions agree with TRBD1. V gave up 11 bases and J gave up 8 bases; unmatched junction bases: 14. This CDR3 is built from 15 residues. CDR1 and CDR2 from the germline V gene are KGHDR and SFDVKD. CDR3 residues: CASSSRDRGLDEQFF. As DNA, the CDR3 is TGTGCCAGCAGCTCACGGGACAGGGGCTTGGATGAGCAGTTCTTC.

The chain recombines TRBV7-2 with TRBJ1-1; TRBD1 agrees at 12 bases. The V gene's germline CDR1 is SGHTA and CDR2 FQGNSA. V gave up 5 bases and J gave up 13 bases; unmatched junction bases: 14. CDR3 length: 15 residues. This CDR3 is CASSGTGGNTPHHFF. CDR3 DNA sequence: TGTGCCAGCAGCGGGACAGGGGGCAATACACCCCACCATTTCTTT.

A note on this clonotype: A read error may produce the germline difference seen at one junction end. The chain joins TRBV15 to TRBJ2-5; D not certain. Germline V gene data show CDR1 as LNHNV and CDR2 as YYDKDF (reference sequence). The CDR3 has 13 residues. CDR3 region: CATREPPKETQYF. The CDR3 DNA reads as TGTGCCACCAGGGAACCTCCAAAAGAGACGCAGTACTTC.

Concerning this clonotype: It is likely a read error, because the conserved phenylalanine at the end of the CDR3 is missing. Because the CDR3's place on the DNA is in doubt, the DNA is left out and the CDR3 is given as listed by TCRdb. This chain uses TRBV2 with TRBJ1-6; the table assigns TRBD1, which was not confirmed against the DNA. Germline values: CDR1 SNHLY, CDR2 FYNNEI. A total of 16 residues make up the CDR3, ends included. Here the CDR3 reads CASSLGEIDDNSPLPC.

A remark on this clonotype: This CDR3 is missing its conserved last phenylalanine or tryptophan, likely due to a read error. The DNA is left out, because the CDR3 cannot be placed on it with certainty; the CDR3 is given as TCRdb lists it. The CDR3 reads CASSPMQDRVYEQY. This chain uses TRBV7-9 with TRBJ2-3; the table's D call, TRBD1, was not checked against the DNA. Germline V CDR1 and CDR2: SEHNR, FQNEAQ (reference sequence). Counting both end residues, the CDR3 totals 14 amino acids.

The gene calls are TRBV7-8 and TRBJ2-6; D is possibly TRBD1 or TRBD2 (6 bases each). In germline, CDR1 is SGHVS, CDR2 FQNEAQ. The V end lost 0 bases, the J end lost 10 bases, and 19 bases lay between the germline ends. CDR3 length: 17 amino acids. CDR3 loop: CASSLAGGPYAENVLTF. The CDR3 DNA reads as TGTGCCAGCAGCTTAGCGGGGGGCCCCTATGCGGAGAACGTCCTGACTTTC.

This chain joins TRBV11-3 and TRBJ1-5; 8 nucleotides line up with TRBD1. CDR1 is SGHNT, CDR2 YENEEA, per germline. The ends lost 10 bases at V and 6 bases at J; junction bases unmatched: 8. The CDR3 sequence is 13 residues long. In nucleotides, the CDR3 is TGTGCCACCAGAGCCGGGACAGGTCAGCCCCAGCATTTT. This encodes CATRAGTGQPQHF.

V and J are TRBV9 and TRBJ2-3; D gene unclear. V was pared by 3 bases and J by 15 bases, with 20 bases between. Germline CDR1 is SGDLS and CDR2 is YYNGEE. There are 13 residues in the CDR3. The CDR3 DNA reads as TGTGCCAGCAGCGAAGGGTCAGAAACGCAGTATTATTTT. Protein product: CASSEGSETQYYF. Drawing the rest from reference TRBV9 and TRBJ2-3, the complete variable domain is DSGVTQTPKHLITATGQRVTLRCSPRSGDLSVYWYQQSLDQGLQFLIQYYNGEERAKGNILERFSAQQFPDLHSELNLSSLELGDSALYFCASSEGSETQYYFGPGTRLTVL.

V usage is TRBV7-9 and J usage is TRBJ1-4; no firm D call. Germline V gene sequence: CDR1 SEHNR, CDR2 FQNEAQ (reference sequence). The CDR3 has 15 residues. The ends were cut back, 3 bases at V and 14 bases at J, with 22 bases in the middle. The CDR3 coding sequence is TGTGCCAGCAGCTTGCGACCACATACGCAGCATTTTCTGTTTTTT. Encoded protein: CASSLRPHTQHFLFF.

This clonotype has a single count. This sequence may be a read error, since a much larger clone differs from it by one base. CDR3 residues: CASSFQRSGEYDETF. CDR3 DNA: TGTGCCAGCAGCTTTCAAAGAAGCGGGGAGTACGATGAGACCTTC. The rearrangement uses TRBV7-9 and TRBJ1-2; D call uncertain. V was pared by 3 bases and J by 14 bases, with 25 bases between. The CDR3 runs 15 residues. Germline CDR1 SEHNR, CDR2 FQNEAQ (reference sequence).

This chain uses TRBV7-9 with TRBJ2-5; D call uncertain. The germline V gene encodes CDR1 SEHNR and CDR2 FQNEAQ (reference sequence). The V and J ends lost 7 bases and 5 bases respectively, with 14 bases between them. The CDR3 contains 13 residues. CDR3: CASIFGGWETQYF. DNA for the CDR3: TGTGCCAGCATTTTTGGTGGCTGGGAGACCCAGTACTTC.

The chain recombines TRBV9 with TRBJ2-6, with D possibly being TRBD2 (5 bases). The CDR3 is 16 amino acids. The germline V gene has CDR1 SGDLS and CDR2 YYNGEE. V lost 0 bases and J 11 bases, leaving 18 bases between the germline ends. The CDR3 is CASSVAGSFCADVLTF. As DNA, the CDR3 is TGTGCCAGCAGCGTAGCGGGGAGCTTCTGCGCCGACGTCCTGACTTTC.

As regards this clonotype: The junction shows a germline mismatch at one end, possibly a read error. In nucleotides, the CDR3 is TGTGCCAGCAGCTTACAGCTAGCGGGCCAGAGCGATGAGCAGTTCTTC. Encoded protein: CASSLQLAGQSDEQFF. This chain connects TRBV5-1 to TRBJ2-1; TRBD2 agrees at 8 bases. This CDR3 region has 16 residues. Germline V CDR1 and CDR2: SGHRS, YFSETQ.

The J gene is TRBJ1-4, the V gene TRBV20-1, with D possibly matching TRBD1 (5 bases). Trimming removed 0 bases at V and 6 bases at J, with 11 bases between. Germline V CDR1 and CDR2: DFQATT, SNEGSKA (reference sequence). There are 14 residues in the CDR3. CDR3 DNA sequence: TGCAGTGCTAGAGATAACCAGGGCGATGAAAAACTGTTTTTT. It specifies CSARDNQGDEKLFF.